This TCR beta chain stems from a study of T cells in Graves' hyperthyroidism and ophthalmopathy. Overall study results and limits: The model made its ophthalmopathy prediction, and onset followed a median about 6 months later.

Amplification yielded TCR beta CDR3 regions, with RNA transcripts as the source. TCR CDR3 underwent first-round RT-PCR with the HTBI primer set. MiXCR, run by TCRdb on the multiplex PCR reads, gives a single entry per CDR3 protein. This table holds around 500,000 distinct CDR3 sequences, approximately 22% found once. CDR1 and CDR2 from the germline V gene are LGHDT and YNNKEL (reference sequence). V lost 0 bases and J 5 bases, leaving 16 bases between the germline ends. The CDR3 has 16 residues. As to this clonotype: Its antigen remains unknown.

Fresh peripheral blood, 7.5 to 10 ml, yielded the PBMCs. The chain links TRBV3-1 to TRBJ2-5; perhaps TRBD2 as D (5 bases). The receptor comes from a woman aged 70-85 years with Graves' ophthalmopathy. Source material: blood. In nucleotides, the CDR3 is TGTGCCAGCAGCCAAGATCCCGTTTTGAGAGGGGAGACCCAGTACTTC. Residues: CASSQDPVLRGETQYF.